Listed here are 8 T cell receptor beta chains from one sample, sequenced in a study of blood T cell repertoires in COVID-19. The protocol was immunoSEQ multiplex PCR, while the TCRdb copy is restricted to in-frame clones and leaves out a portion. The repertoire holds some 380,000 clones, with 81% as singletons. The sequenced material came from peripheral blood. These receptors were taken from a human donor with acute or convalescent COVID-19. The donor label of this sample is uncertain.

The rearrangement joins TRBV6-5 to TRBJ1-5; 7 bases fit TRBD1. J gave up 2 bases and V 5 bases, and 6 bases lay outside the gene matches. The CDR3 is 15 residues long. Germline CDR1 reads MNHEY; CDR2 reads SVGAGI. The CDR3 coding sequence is TGTGCCAGCAGTCACGACAGGGCTGGCAATCAGCCCCAGCATTTT. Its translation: CASSHDRAGNQPQHF.

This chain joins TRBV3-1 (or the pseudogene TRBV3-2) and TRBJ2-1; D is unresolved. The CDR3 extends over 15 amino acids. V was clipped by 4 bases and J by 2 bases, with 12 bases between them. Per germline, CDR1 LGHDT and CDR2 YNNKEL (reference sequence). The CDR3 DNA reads TGTGCCAGCAGCCCCAGGCACAGTCCCTACAATGAGCAGTTCTTC. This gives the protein CASSPRHSPYNEQFF.

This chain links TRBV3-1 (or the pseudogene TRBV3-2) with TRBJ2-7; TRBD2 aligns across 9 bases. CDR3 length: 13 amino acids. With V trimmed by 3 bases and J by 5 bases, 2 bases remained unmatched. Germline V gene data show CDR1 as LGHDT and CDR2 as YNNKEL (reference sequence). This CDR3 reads CASSHSGRDEQYF. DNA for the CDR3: TGTGCCAGCAGCCATAGCGGGAGAGACGAGCAGTACTTC.

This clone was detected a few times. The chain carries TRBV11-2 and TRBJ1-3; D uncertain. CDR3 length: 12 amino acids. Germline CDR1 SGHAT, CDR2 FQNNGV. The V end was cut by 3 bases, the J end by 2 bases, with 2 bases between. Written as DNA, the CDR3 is TGTGCCAGCAGCTTCACTGGAAACACCATATATTTT. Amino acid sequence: CASSFTGNTIYF.

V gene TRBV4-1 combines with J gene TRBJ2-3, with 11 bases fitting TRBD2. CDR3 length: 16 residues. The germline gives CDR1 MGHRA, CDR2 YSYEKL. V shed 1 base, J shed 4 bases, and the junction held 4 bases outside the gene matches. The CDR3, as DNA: TGCGCCAGCAGCCAAGTTGTAGCGGGAGGGGCAGATACGCAGTATTTT. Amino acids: CASSQVVAGGADTQYF.

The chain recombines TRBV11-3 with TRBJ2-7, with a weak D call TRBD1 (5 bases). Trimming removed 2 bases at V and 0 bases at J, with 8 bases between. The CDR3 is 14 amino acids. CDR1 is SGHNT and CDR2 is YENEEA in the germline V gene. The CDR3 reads CASSLRQSSYEQYF. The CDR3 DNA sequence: TGTGCCAGCAGCTTAAGACAGTCCTCCTACGAGCAGTACTTC.

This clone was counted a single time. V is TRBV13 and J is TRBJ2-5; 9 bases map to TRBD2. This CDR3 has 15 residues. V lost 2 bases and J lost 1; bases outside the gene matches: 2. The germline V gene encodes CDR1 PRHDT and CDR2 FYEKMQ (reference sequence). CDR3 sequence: CASSLLAGLQETQYF. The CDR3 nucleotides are TGTGCCAGCAGCTTACTAGCGGGGCTCCAAGAGACCCAGTACTTC. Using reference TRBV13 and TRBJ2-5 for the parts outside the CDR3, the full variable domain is AAGVIQSPRHLIKEKRETATLKCYPIPRHDTVYWYQQGPGQDPQFLISFYEKMQSDKGSIPDRFSAQQFSDYHSELNMSSLELGDSALYFCASSLLAGLQETQYFGPGTRLLVL.

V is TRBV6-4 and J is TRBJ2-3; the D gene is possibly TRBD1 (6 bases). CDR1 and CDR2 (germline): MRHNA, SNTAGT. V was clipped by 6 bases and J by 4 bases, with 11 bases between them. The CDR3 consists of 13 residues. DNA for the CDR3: TGTGCCAGCAGCACAGGGTTGGCAGATACGCAGTATTTT. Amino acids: CASSTGLADTQYF.